Included here is one TCR beta chain sequence, with context. This sample was included in a study of response to subunit inactivated influenza vaccine. TCRdb reprocessed the RT-PCR reads via MiXCR and lists one record per CDR3 protein. The data hold about 240,000 distinct CDR3 sequences, with 10% to 15% observed a single time. The CDR3 spans 15 residues. V gave up 4 bases and J gave up 2 bases, with 16 bases separating them. Per germline, CDR1 SGHDT and CDR2 YYEEEE. The rearrangement joins TRBV5-6 to TRBJ2-7, with D maybe TRBD1 (6 bases). The TCR was taken from a man aged 50 or older who received an inactivated influenza vaccine. The source was non-naive T cells sorted from PBMCs, collected about 14 days before vaccination. DNA of the CDR3: TGTGCCAGCAGCCCGATTGGGGCAGGGGCCTACGAGCAGTACTTC. Amino acid sequence: CASSPIGAGAYEQYF.